This TCR beta chain was identified in a study of breast tumors, draining lymph nodes, adjacent tissues (dated by TCRdb to 2016 to 2018). Study-level background: TCR beta repertoires were compared across tumor, adjacent nontumor tissue and axillary lymph nodes obtained from breast cancer patients. In human breast cancer, the study set out to assess how tumor, surrounding tissue and draining lymph node repertoires relate to one another and whether T cells might be exchanged between them. General findings and caveats noted by the study authors: The data were considered consistent with the idea that most tumor T cells come from the lymph node and then expand in tumor tissue. Tumor and nontumor tissue repertoires were significantly more similar in luminal-like than in basal-like breast cancer. The conclusion that tumor T cells originate in lymph nodes was framed as consistent with a hypothesis rather than directly demonstrated. Tumors showed preferential V and J gene usage, and their T-cell repertoire diversity fell below that of lymph nodes yet above that of nontumor tissue.

The germline V gene provides CDR1 SGHVS and CDR2 FNYEAQ. Trimmed from V: 1 base; trimmed from J: 6 bases; junction bases lacking a gene match: 19. The CDR3 sequence holds 19 residues, the cysteine and phenylalanine included. Only CDR3 DNA is held: 57 bases, read in frame from base 1. On this clonotype itself: Its specific antigen is unknown. The sample holds no much larger clone one base away, and base qualities are not on file.

Lymph node samples came from the axillary draining lymph nodes of breast cancer patients. The sequencing machine was an Illumina HiSeq 2000. Multiplex PCR amplification was used to build the TCR beta chain libraries. The amplified TCR beta chain products were analyzed by high-throughput sequencing. The public sequencing data were trimmed at Q25 with fastp and processed into clonotypes with MiXCR by TCRdb, which kept only in-frame beta chains. A single entry per CDR3 protein holds the most common genes and DNA from its merged rows. Across this sample there are some 170,000 distinct CDR3 sequences, with 30% to 40% seen only once. Of the sample, roughly 3.8% falls within the top ten clones.

This sequence originates from a female donor with breast cancer. Some clones in this sample may be carry-over from other donors' samples. The sequencing input was axillary lymph node tissue. The V gene is TRBV7-6 and the J gene is TRBJ2-5; 8 bases in the middle match TRBD1. The DNA sequence follows: TGTGCCAGCAGCTTAGGTATCGGCAGGGCAGGAACAGGGGGAAAGACCCAGTACTTC. This gives the protein CASSLGIGRAGTGGKTQYF.